Shown below are 27 T cell receptor beta chains from a single sample sequenced in a study of T cell repertoires in cytomegalovirus infection. These receptors are not linked to any known antigen. TCRdb used MiXCR to reprocess the reads, holding one entry per CDR3 protein. The sample lists approximately 500,000 distinct CDR3 sequences; 30% to 40% were seen once. This specimen was cultured PBMCs, taken from culture after CMV antigen stimulation. These receptors were taken from a human donor in good health (CMV status not recorded). Some clones in this sample may be carry-over from other donors' samples.

V gene TRBV10-3 combines with J gene TRBJ1-2; the match to TRBD1 covers 7 bases. Trimming took 6 bases from V and 2 from J; bases not matched to a gene: 3. CDR1 and CDR2 from the germline V gene are ENHRY and SYGVKD. There are 13 residues in the CDR3. The CDR3: CAIRPTGNYGYTF. In nucleotides, the CDR3 is TGTGCCATCAGACCGACAGGGAACTATGGCTACACCTTC.

The genes are TRBV6-1 and TRBJ2-3, with D unclear. The CDR3 sequence is 15 residues long. The germline V gene encodes CDR1 MNHNS and CDR2 SASEGT. V was pared by 1 base and J by 4 bases, with 12 bases between. The CDR3 spells CASSEDPRSPDTQYF. As DNA, the CDR3 is TGTGCCAGCAGTGAAGACCCCCGGAGCCCAGATACGCAGTATTTT.

This clonotype was picked up a small number of times. This chain uses TRBV28 with TRBJ2-2; possibly TRBD2 for D (6 bases). Trimming shortened V by 1 base and J by 3 bases, and 15 bases separated the two germline ends. The CDR3 has 17 residues. Germline CDR1 and CDR2: MDHEN and SYDVKM. CDR3 loop: CASSLSLAFEDTGELFF. The CDR3 DNA reads TGTGCCAGCAGTTTATCCCTAGCGTTTGAGGACACCGGGGAGCTGTTTTTT.

This clonotype came up a few times. The gene calls are TRBV27 and TRBJ2-1; D remains unclear. Germline loops: CDR1 MNHEY, CDR2 SMNVEV (reference sequence). The CDR3 extends over 13 amino acids. Trimming took off 0 bases at V and 4 bases at J, with 4 bases between the two ends. CDR3 region: CASSLSVYNEQFF. CDR3 DNA sequence: TGTGCCAGCAGTTTATCTGTGTACAATGAGCAGTTCTTC.

The table lists this clonotype with a few counts. One end of the junction fails to match germline, which may point to a read error. This chain connects TRBV7-7 to TRBJ2-5; D not certain. Germline assignment: CDR1 SSHAT and CDR2 FNYEAQ (reference sequence). The CDR3 extends over 15 amino acids. CDR3 in DNA: TGTGCTAGCAGCTTAAGTTCTGGTGTACAAGAGACCCAGTACTTC. Amino acid sequence: CASSLSSGVQETQYF. The complete variable domain, with remaining parts taken from reference TRBV7-7 and TRBJ2-5, reads GAGVSQSPRYKVTKRGQDVTLRCDPISSHATLYWYQQALGQGPEFLTYFNYEAQPDKSGLPSDRFSAERPEGSISTLTIQRTEQRDSAMYRCASSLSSGVQETQYFGPGTRLLVL.

This clonotype has more than one count but fewer than ten. The chain is built from TRBV28 and TRBJ2-7; 10 bases agree with TRBD2. The junction had 14 bases not matched to a gene; V was cut back by 10 bases and J by 2 bases. Germline lookup yields CDR1 MDHEN and CDR2 SYDVKM. This CDR3 has 16 amino acids. CDR3 sequence: CATGRATAGGPYEQYF. As DNA, the CDR3 is TGTGCCACAGGCAGGGCGACAGCGGGAGGGCCCTACGAGCAGTACTTC.

Only a few counts were recorded for this clonotype. The CDR3 loop is CASSFNPGVKNTGELFF. CDR3 nucleotides: TGTGCCAGCAGTTTTAACCCCGGGGTGAAGAACACCGGGGAGCTGTTTTTT. The chain joins TRBV12-3 or TRBV12-4 to TRBJ2-2; weak D call: TRBD2 (5 bases). V was clipped by 3 bases and J by 1 base, with 15 bases between them. This CDR3 has 17 amino acids.

V is TRBV29-1 and J is TRBJ2-3; TRBD2 might be the D (5 bases). The CDR3 sequence is 11 residues long. The ends were cut back, 7 bases at V and 3 bases at J, with 8 bases in the middle. Germline CDR1 SQVTM, CDR2 ANQGSEA. The DNA of the CDR3 is TGCAGCGGGTCGGGGACAGATACGCAGTATTTT. Translated, it gives CSGSGTDTQYF.

This clonotype was seen ten or more times. The V and J genes are TRBV7-3 and TRBJ1-1; D not resolved. This CDR3 contains 13 residues. From germline, CDR1 is SGHTA and CDR2 FQGTGA. Trimming removed 2 bases from V and 3 bases from J, with 7 bases in between. This chain's CDR3 is CASSLQRDTEAFF. The CDR3 nucleotides read TGTGCCAGCAGCTTACAGAGGGACACTGAAGCTTTCTTT.

CDR3 nucleotides: TGTGCCAGCAGCCCCGATCCGGGTATGAACACTGAAGCTTTCTTT. Its translation: CASSPDPGMNTEAFF. This sequence joins TRBV11-3 and TRBJ1-1; D gene unclear. From germline, CDR1 is SGHNT and CDR2 YENEEA. Trimming removed 5 bases from V and 0 bases from J, with 13 bases in between. The CDR3 sequence is 15 residues long.

This clonotype came up many times. The V call is TRBV7-2, the J call TRBJ1-5; 8 bases align to TRBD1. The CDR3 consists of 14 residues. Trimming removed 4 bases from V and 6 bases from J; junction bases left unmatched: 5. Germline assignment: CDR1 SGHTA and CDR2 FQGNSA. This CDR3 is CASSSGQARQPQHF. In DNA, the CDR3 is TGTGCCAGCAGCTCGGGACAGGCACGTCAGCCCCAGCATTTT.

In its sample, this clonotype was seen many times. The chain is built from TRBV7-2 and TRBJ2-1, with D maybe TRBD2 (6 bases). V was shortened by 5 bases and J by 13 bases, with 24 bases between the two germline ends. The CDR3 sequence is 15 residues long. In germline, CDR1 is SGHTA, CDR2 FQGNSA. CDR3 nucleotide sequence: TGTGCCAGCAGCATAAGACCGGGTGGACGGGAGTCCCAGTTCTTC. Translated: CASSIRPGGRESQFF.

The J gene is TRBJ1-5, the V gene TRBV4-1; D is unresolved. Per germline, CDR1 MGHRA and CDR2 YSYEKL. This CDR3 contains 13 residues. V was cut by 6 bases and J by 4 bases, with 10 bases left in between. In nucleotides, the CDR3 is TGCGCCAGCAGTGCTCTGGAGAATCAGCCCCAGCATTTT. It translates to CASSALENQPQHF.

This clonotype has more than one count but fewer than ten. This chain links TRBV5-1 with TRBJ1-1, with D hard to call. Germline V CDR1 and CDR2: SGHRS, YFSETQ. The CDR3 is 13 amino acids. V gave up 0 bases and J gave up 7 bases, with 10 bases separating them. CDR3 coding DNA: TGCGCCAGCAGCTTGGGAGACGGCAATGAAGCTTTCTTT. Translated, it gives CASSLGDGNEAFF.

The V call is TRBV28, the J call TRBJ2-6; tentative D call: TRBD1 (5 bases). The CDR3 consists of 14 residues. V dropped 9 bases and J dropped 7 bases, with 16 bases sitting between them. Germline V gives CDR1 MDHEN, CDR2 SYDVKM. The CDR3 is CASTTDLGANVLTF. DNA of the CDR3: TGTGCCAGTACGACAGACCTGGGAGCCAACGTCCTGACTTTC.

This clonotype was counted ten times or more. The J gene is TRBJ2-3, the V gene TRBV7-8; D possibly corresponds to TRBD2 (6 bases). The CDR3 covers 15 residues. Trimming left V 4 bases short and J 7 bases short, with 18 bases between. The germline V gene has CDR1 SGHVS and CDR2 FQNEAQ. The DNA of the CDR3 is TGTGCCAGCAGCTCCAGGGAGGCGGTAACAAATACGCAGTATTTT. The encoded protein is CASSSREAVTNTQYF.

The V gene is TRBV11-3, the J gene TRBJ2-2; 10 nucleotides align to TRBD2. The CDR3 sequence is 17 residues long. Germline CDR1 and CDR2: SGHNT and YENEEA. Losses at the gene ends were 7 bases for V and 3 bases for J; bases not matched to a gene: 11. For the CDR3, the DNA is TGTGCCAGCACCCCGGAGAGGGGACTAGCGTACACCGGGGAGCTGTTTTTT. Protein product: CASTPERGLAYTGELFF.

V and J are TRBV7-9 and TRBJ2-3, with 8 bases lining up with TRBD2. CDR1 and CDR2 from the germline V gene are SEHNR and FQNEAQ (reference sequence). Trimming took 1 base from V and 6 from J; bases not matched to a gene: 3. This CDR3 is 14 amino acids long. The CDR3 sequence is CASSLGPSGDTQYF. The CDR3 DNA follows: TGTGCCAGCAGCTTAGGGCCTAGCGGGGATACGCAGTATTTT.

This chain joins TRBV7-9 and TRBJ2-7; D not certain. With 4 bases removed from V and 3 bases from J, the gap between germline ends came to 13 bases. Germline values: CDR1 SEHNR, CDR2 FQNEAQ (reference sequence). This CDR3 comprises 14 residues. DNA for the CDR3: TGTGCCAGCAGCTACGAGAGACTTAACTACGAGCAGTACTTC. It yields the protein CASSYERLNYEQYF.

The rearrangement links TRBV7-9 to TRBJ2-5; 11 nucleotides align to TRBD2. Trimming removed 3 bases from V and 1 base from J; junction bases left unmatched: 7. The CDR3 length is 17 residues. CDR1 is SEHNR and CDR2 is FQNEAQ in the germline V gene (reference sequence). CDR3 coding DNA: TGTGCCAGCAGCTTTTTCCCGGGACTAGCGGTCCAAGAGACCCAGTACTTC. Translation gives CASSFFPGLAVQETQYF. The full variable domain, its missing parts supplied by reference TRBV7-9 and TRBJ2-5, is DTGVSQNPRHKITKRGQNVTFRCDPISEHNRLYWYRQTLGQGPEFLTYFQNEAQLEKSRLLSDRFSAERPKGSFSTLEIQRTEQGDSAMYLCASSFFPGLAVQETQYFGPGTRLLVL.

The J gene is TRBJ2-1, the V gene TRBV19; unclear D gene. Trimming removed 1 base at V and 6 bases at J, with 10 bases between. Germline CDR1 LNHDA, CDR2 SQIVND (reference sequence). This CDR3 is built from 14 residues. CDR3 bases: TGTGCCAGTAGTATAGTCATGGGCCCCAATGAGCAGTTCTTC. It encodes CASSIVMGPNEQFF. Full variable domain (missing parts from reference TRBV19 and TRBJ2-1): DGGITQSPKYLFRKEGQNVTLSCEQNLNHDAMYWYRQDPGQGLRLIYYSQIVNDFQKGDIAEGYSVSREKKESFPLTVTSAQKNPTAFYLCASSIVMGPNEQFFGPGTRLTVL.

The table lists this clonotype with a few counts. This CDR3 fails to terminate in the conserved phenylalanine or tryptophan, so it likely reflects a read error. It is unclear where the CDR3 begins or ends on the DNA, so no DNA is shown, and the CDR3 is as TCRdb lists it. This CDR3 is CASSVGSRQGIEPL. The rearrangement links TRBV5-6 to TRBJ1-2; TRBD1 was called by the table and not checked on the DNA. A total of 14 residues make up the CDR3, ends included. CDR1 SGHDT and CDR2 YYEEEE come from the germline V gene.

The genes are TRBV12-3 or TRBV12-4 and TRBJ2-7; 7 nucleotides line up with TRBD2. The CDR3 is 11 residues long. V lost 5 bases and J lost 9; bases outside the gene matches: 4. The CDR3 DNA is TGTGCCAGCAGTGGCTCGGGGGGGCAGTACTTC. This gives the protein CASSGSGGQYF.

The CDR3 nucleotides are TGTGCCAGCAGTGGGACACACCCTGAAGCTTTCTTT. Its translation: CASSGTHPEAFF. V usage is TRBV28 and J usage is TRBJ1-1, with a tentative D call TRBD1 (6 bases). This CDR3 is 12 amino acids long. V shed 5 bases and J shed 6 bases, with 10 bases lying between them. The V gene's germline CDR1 is MDHEN and CDR2 SYDVKM.

This chain uses TRBV19 with TRBJ1-1, with unresolved D. V gave up 3 bases and J gave up 5 bases, with 16 bases separating them. The CDR3 is 15 amino acids. Looked up from germline, CDR1 is LNHDA and CDR2 is SQIVND (reference sequence). The CDR3 DNA is TGTGCCAGTAGTATGGCGGAGGTTAGGAGGACTGAAGCTTTCTTT. It codes for CASSMAEVRRTEAFF. The whole variable domain, remainder taken from reference TRBV19 and TRBJ1-1, is DGGITQSPKYLFRKEGQNVTLSCEQNLNHDAMYWYRQDPGQGLRLIYYSQIVNDFQKGDIAEGYSVSREKKESFPLTVTSAQKNPTAFYLCASSMAEVRRTEAFFGQGTRLTVV.

This rearrangement joins TRBV7-2 to TRBJ2-7, with 7 bases fitting TRBD2. In germline, CDR1 is SGHTA, CDR2 FQGNSA. The CDR3 has 15 amino acids. Trimming at V came to 5 bases and at J to 3 bases, leaving 10 bases not matched to a gene. The chain's CDR3 is CASSTDSSGVYEQYF. The CDR3 bases are TGTGCCAGCAGCACGGACTCTAGCGGAGTCTACGAGCAGTACTTC.

This clonotype was picked up one time. The CDR3 region has the DNA TGTGCCAGCAGTTTCGGGAGGGGGCCCTACGAGCAGTACGTC. Protein sequence: CASSFGRGPYEQYV. The chain links TRBV12-3 or TRBV12-4 to TRBJ2-7, with D possibly TRBD2 on 8 matching bases. The germline V and J ends were trimmed by 3 bases and 2 bases, with 11 bases remaining between them. The CDR3 consists of 14 residues.